These 22 T cell receptor beta chains were all obtained from the same sample, sequenced in a study of T cells in women clearing cervical HPV infection. Generated by immunoSEQ multiplex PCR, the TCRdb table keeps only in-frame clones and is missing some. The listing contains about 23,000 clones. The sample consisted of blood buffy coat. Every receptor here comes from a woman between 18 and 69 years old with a cervical HPV16 infection that either progressed to CIN3+ or cleared (not recorded which).

CDR3 sequence reads: CASSVPGQGGTEAFF. CDR3 DNA (partial): TGTGCCAGCAGCGTTCCGGGACAGGGGGGCACTGAA. The chain combines TRBV11-2 with TRBJ1-1; 11 bases align to TRBD1. Sequencing ends 3 residues short of the CDR3 end; the germline J gene provides the rest. Germline CDR1 SGHAT, CDR2 FQNNGV. The CDR3 runs 15 residues. J gave up 4 bases and V 5 bases, and 6 bases lay outside the gene matches.

For this clone: The sequenced fragment ends 3 residues before the CDR3 boundary, so the rest is inferred from the germline J gene. The chain joins TRBV7-2 to TRBJ2-3, with D unclear. Trimming stripped 1 base from V and 6 bases from J, with 11 bases between. The CDR3 is made up of 14 amino acids. The V gene's germline CDR1 is SGHTA and CDR2 FQGNSA. The CDR3 bases that were read are TGTGCCAGCAGCTTAGGATTAACATTTGATACG. Its translation: CASSLGLTFDT. In full, the CDR3 reads CASSLGLTFDTQYF.

With regard to this clone: The CDR3 end is not reached by the read, which stops 3 residues before it; the germline J gene fills it in. The chain joins TRBV4-1 to TRBJ2-1, with TRBD2 matching over 9 bases. Trimming cost V 2 bases and J 2 bases; bases outside gene matches: 7. Germline lookup yields CDR1 MGHRA and CDR2 YSYEKL. The CDR3 runs 17 residues. The CDR3 protein is CASSQKTGTSTYNEQFF. Incomplete CDR3 DNA: TGCGCCAGCAGCCAAAAAACCGGGACTAGCACCTACAATGAG.

Concerning this clone itself: From the germline J gene comes the end of the CDR3, since the read stops 3 residues before it. The gene calls are TRBV29-1 and TRBJ2-7; D might be TRBD1 or TRBD2, each matching 5 bases. Germline loops: CDR1 SQVTM, CDR2 ANQGSEA. Trimming stripped 3 bases from V and 4 bases from J, with 22 bases between. This CDR3 has 16 amino acids. Partial CDR3 DNA: TGCAGCGTTGAGGGGATTCTGAGGGGCAACTCTTACGAG. Translating it yields CSVEGILRGNSYE. The entire CDR3 sequence reads CSVEGILRGNSYEQYF.

On this clone: The missing CDR3 end, 3 residues past where the read stops, is filled in from the germline J gene. The chain carries TRBV7-2 and TRBJ1-2; D gene ambiguous. The CDR3 covers 13 residues. Germline CDR1 and CDR2: SGHTA and FQGNSA. CDR3 in amino acids: CASSLPGYNDYTF. The DNA read from the CDR3 is TGTGCCAGCAGCTTACCGGGGTACAATGAC.

Of note for this clone: The sequence runs out 3 residues before the end of the CDR3; the remainder is reconstructed from the germline J gene. The chain links TRBV10-2 to TRBJ2-3; 10 bases are a match to TRBD2. Trimming cost V 6 bases and J 2 bases; bases outside gene matches: 11. The V gene's germline CDR1 is WSHSY and CDR2 SAAADI. The CDR3 loop spans 17 amino acids. CDR3 amino acids: CASSPLGLAENTDTQYF. The covered CDR3 bases are TGCGCCAGCAGCCCCCTTGGACTAGCGGAAAACACAGATACG.

Remarks on this clone: The observed sequence ends 3 residues before the CDR3 terminus, with the missing tail filled in from the germline J gene. The chain links TRBV29-1 to TRBJ1-2; D is perhaps TRBD1 (5 bases). Trimming took off 3 bases at V and 1 base at J, with 21 bases between the two ends. CDR1 and CDR2 (germline): SQVTM, ANQGSEA. There are 17 residues in the CDR3. CDR3 in amino acids: CSVEDNRFREHNYGYTF. Partial CDR3 DNA: TGCAGCGTTGAGGACAACAGGTTCAGGGAACATAACTATGGC.

As for this clone: The read ends 3 residues shy of where the CDR3 ends; the end is completed using the germline J gene. The rearrangement uses TRBV19 and TRBJ1-1; a possible D gene is TRBD1 (5 bases). V lost 5 bases and J lost 0, with 10 bases in between. This CDR3 is built from 14 residues. Germline lookup yields CDR1 LNHDA and CDR2 SQIVND (reference sequence). The CDR3 here is CASSLGQMNTEAFF. The sequenced part of the CDR3 DNA is TGTGCCAGTAGTCTGGGGCAAATGAACACTGAA.

With regard to this clone: The CDR3 end falls 3 residues outside the read, so it is completed with the germline J gene. The V call is TRBV19, the J call TRBJ2-3; D unresolved. The CDR3 totals 15 residues. Germline V lookup: CDR1 LNHDA, CDR2 SQIVND (reference sequence). Here the CDR3 reads CASTSAGPAQETQYF. The DNA read from the CDR3 is TGTGCCAGTACGTCGGCAGGCCCCGCGCAGGAGACG.

About this clone: The read falls 3 residues short of the CDR3 end, and the missing part is taken from the germline J gene. This sequence joins TRBV12-3 or TRBV12-4 and TRBJ2-1, with 11 positions matching TRBD2. V was clipped by 1 base and J by 8 bases; unmatched bases: 4. The CDR3 contains 15 residues. The CDR3 loop reads CASSLVAGGRHEQFF. The part of the CDR3 DNA that was read is TGTGCCAGCAGTTTAGTAGCGGGGGGGCGTCATGAG.

As regards this clone: The read stops 3 residues short of the end of the CDR3; the missing end is completed from the germline J gene. V usage is TRBV6-2 or TRBV6-3 and J usage is TRBJ2-1; 10 nucleotides line up with TRBD1. The germline CDR1 and CDR2 sequences are MNHEY and SVGEGT. The CDR3 consists of 14 residues. With 2 bases clipped from V and 6 bases from J, the junction kept 1 base outside the gene matches. CDR3 in amino acids: CASSYRTGGNEQFF. The CDR3 bases that were read are TGTGCCAGCAGTTACCGGACAGGGGGCAATGAG.

Note on this clone: The missing CDR3 end, 3 residues past where the read stops, is filled in from the germline J gene. The V and J genes are TRBV14 and TRBJ1-3; D not resolved. The V gene's germline CDR1 is SGHDN and CDR2 FVKESK. There are 15 residues in the CDR3. The V end lost 0 bases, the J end lost 0 bases, and 6 bases lay between the germline ends. CDR3 bases read: TGTGCCAGCAGCCAAGAACATGGCTCTGGAAACACC. It yields the protein CASSQEHGSGNT. In full, the CDR3 is CASSQEHGSGNTIYF.

On this clone: The read terminates 3 residues before the CDR3 end, so the remaining end is supplied by the germline J gene. The gene calls are TRBV4-1 and TRBJ1-5; TRBD1 agrees at 8 bases. Germline trimming cut 1 base from V and 2 bases from J; bases unmatched to any gene: 10. This CDR3 has 18 amino acids. From germline, CDR1 is MGHRA and CDR2 YSYEKL. Here the CDR3 reads CASSQVSFGQGGNQPQHF. The sequenced part of the CDR3 DNA is TGCGCCAGCAGCCAAGTTTCGTTTGGACAGGGCGGCAATCAGCCC.

Note on this clone: The CDR3 goes on 3 residues after the read ends, and that part is filled in from the germline J gene. The chain has TRBV11-1 and TRBJ2-1; possibly TRBD2 for D (6 bases). Germline lookup yields CDR1 SGHAT and CDR2 FQDESV (reference sequence). The CDR3 consists of 12 residues. The V and J ends lost 8 bases and 5 bases respectively, with 10 bases between them. CDR3 bases read: TGTGCCAGCGGGGGGAATAACAATGAG. This sequence encodes CASGGNNNE. From start to end, the CDR3 is CASGGNNNEQFF.

As to this clone: From the germline J gene comes the end of the CDR3, since the read stops 3 residues before it. The J gene is TRBJ2-7, the V gene TRBV20-1; D remains unclear. CDR1 is DFQATT and CDR2 is SNEGSKA in the germline V gene (reference sequence). The CDR3 is 11 amino acids. With 2 bases removed from V and 3 bases from J, the gap between germline ends came to 5 bases. CDR3 bases read: TGCAGTGCTAGACAGGACTACGAG. This gives the protein CSARQDYE. The entire CDR3 protein is CSARQDYEQYF.

Comments on this clone: The CDR3 goes on 3 residues after the read ends, and that part is filled in from the germline J gene. The J gene is TRBJ1-1, the V gene TRBV20-1; no clear D gene. The CDR3 contains 12 residues. The germline gives CDR1 DFQATT, CDR2 SNEGSKA (reference sequence). The sequenced CDR3 bases are TGCAGTGCTAGCGGCGGTCCCACCGAA. As protein: CSASGGPTE. In full, the CDR3 reads CSASGGPTEAFF.

About this clone: The CDR3 is cut off 3 residues early in the read; its end comes from the germline J gene. V and J are TRBV5-1 and TRBJ2-6; the match to TRBD1 covers 9 bases. J was trimmed by 4 bases and V by 3 bases; bases with no gene match: 11. Germline CDR1 reads SGHRS; CDR2 reads YFSETQ. This CDR3 region has 18 residues. CDR3 residues: CASSWGKGQGSGANVLTF. The part of the CDR3 DNA that was read is TGCGCCAGCAGCTGGGGAAAGGGACAGGGATCCGGGGCCAACGTC.

Details on this clone: The read comes to an end 3 residues before the CDR3 does, leaving the germline J gene to fill in the end. This chain uses TRBV7-3 with TRBJ1-6; D is unclear. There are 21 residues in the CDR3. In germline, CDR1 is SGHTA, CDR2 FQGTGA. CDR3 protein: CASSLNNVWRRADLYSGSLHF. The sequenced part of the CDR3 DNA is TGTGCCAGCAGCTTAAATAACGTATGGAGGAGAGCCGACTTATATTCTGGGTCC.

The CDR3 sequence is CASSMTENSGANVLTF. The covered CDR3 bases are TGTGCCAGCAGCATGACAGAAAACTCTGGGGCCAACGTC. This chain uses TRBV7-8 with TRBJ2-6; maybe TRBD1 (5 bases). The read falls 3 residues short of the CDR3 end, and the missing part is taken from the germline J gene. The CDR3 length is 16 residues. Germline-derived CDR1 and CDR2 are SGHVS and FQNEAQ. V lost 5 bases and J 0 bases, leaving 11 bases between the germline ends.

A remark on this clone: The read comes to an end 3 residues before the CDR3 does, leaving the germline J gene to fill in the end. The chain links TRBV5-1 to TRBJ2-4, with 11 bases aligning to TRBD1. This CDR3 contains 19 residues. J lost 7 bases, V lost 0 bases, and 15 bases had no gene match. Germline lookup yields CDR1 SGHRS and CDR2 YFSETQ. This CDR3 reads CASSLANGQGAGGENIQYF. The DNA read from the CDR3 is TGCGCCAGCAGCTTGGCGAACGGACAGGGGGCGGGGGGTGAGAACATT.

Of note for this clone: The read stops 3 residues short of the end of the CDR3; the missing end is completed from the germline J gene. The chain has TRBV20-1 and TRBJ2-5; 7 bases match TRBD2. Germline V gene lookup returns CDR1 DFQATT and CDR2 SNEGSKA (reference sequence). The V gene end was trimmed by 2 bases and the J gene end by 5 bases; junction bases not matched to a gene: 8. The CDR3 has 14 amino acids. The CDR3 bases that were read are TGCAGTGCTAGACCCCTGGGGGGGAGGGAGACC. It yields the protein CSARPLGGRET. The entire CDR3 sequence reads CSARPLGGRETQYF.

The covered CDR3 bases are TGTGCCTGGAAGTTAGGGGGGGCAACTAATGAAAAA. Protein sequence: CAWKLGGATNEK. The entire CDR3 protein is CAWKLGGATNEKLFF. V gene TRBV30 combines with J gene TRBJ1-4; a possible D gene is TRBD1 (6 bases). Read sequence stops 3 residues before the CDR3 end, and the germline J gene provides the missing end. Germline CDR1 and CDR2: GTSNPN and SVGIG (reference sequence). The V and J ends lost 4 bases and 0 bases respectively, with 12 bases between them. The CDR3 runs to 15 residues.